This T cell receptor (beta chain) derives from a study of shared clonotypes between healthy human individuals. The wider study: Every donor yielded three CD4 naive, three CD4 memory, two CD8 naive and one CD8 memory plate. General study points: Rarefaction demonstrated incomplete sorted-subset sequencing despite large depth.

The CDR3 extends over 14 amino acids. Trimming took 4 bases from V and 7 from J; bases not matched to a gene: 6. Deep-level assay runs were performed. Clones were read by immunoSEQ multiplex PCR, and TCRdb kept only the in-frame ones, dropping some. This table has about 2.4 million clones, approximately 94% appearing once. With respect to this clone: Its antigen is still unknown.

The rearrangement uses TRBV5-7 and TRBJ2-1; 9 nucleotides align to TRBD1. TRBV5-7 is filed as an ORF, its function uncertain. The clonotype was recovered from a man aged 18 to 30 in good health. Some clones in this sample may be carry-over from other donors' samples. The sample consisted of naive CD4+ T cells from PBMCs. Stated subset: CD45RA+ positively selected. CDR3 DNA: TGTGCCAGCAGCCTAGTCGACAGGGGGAATGAGCAGTTCTTC. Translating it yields CASSLVDRGNEQFF.